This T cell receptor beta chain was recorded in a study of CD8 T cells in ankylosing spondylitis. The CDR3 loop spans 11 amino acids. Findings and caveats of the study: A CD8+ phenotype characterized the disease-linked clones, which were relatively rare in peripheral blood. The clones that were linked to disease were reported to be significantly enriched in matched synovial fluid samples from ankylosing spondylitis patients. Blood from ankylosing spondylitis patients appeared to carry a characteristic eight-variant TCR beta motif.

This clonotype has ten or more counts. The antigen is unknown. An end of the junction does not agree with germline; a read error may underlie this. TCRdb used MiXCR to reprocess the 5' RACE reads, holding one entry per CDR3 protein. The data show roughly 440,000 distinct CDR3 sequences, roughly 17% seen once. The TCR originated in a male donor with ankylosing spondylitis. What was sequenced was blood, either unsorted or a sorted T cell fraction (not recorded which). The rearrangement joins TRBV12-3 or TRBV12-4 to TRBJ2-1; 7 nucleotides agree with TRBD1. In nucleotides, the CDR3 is TGTGCCAGCAGTCCAGACAGGGCCAGGGTGTTC. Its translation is CASSPDRARVF.